This T cell receptor beta chain appears in the sequencing data of a study of spatial heterogeneity in lung cancer. In this sample, this clonotype turned up many times. Its antigen is undetermined. The V gene lost 5 bases and the J gene lost 8 bases, with 27 bases spanning the gap. The CDR3 sequence is 18 residues long. Per the germline V gene, CDR1 is SGHTA and CDR2 is FQGNSA. Study-level findings and limits: Within tumors, counts of expanded alpha and beta TCRs tracked tumor mutation counts.

Described time point: sample taken at primary tumor resection. In TCRdb, the 5' RACE reads were re-called with MiXCR into one record per CDR3 protein. The sample lists approximately 11,000 distinct CDR3 sequences; over 10% were seen once. The sample here was lung tumor tissue, taken at surgery. This chain joins TRBV7-2 and TRBJ1-4; D unresolved. This TCR was sampled from a female donor with early-stage non-small cell lung cancer. CDR3 amino acids: CASSRPHQREREGEKLFF. CDR3 nucleotide sequence: TGTGCCAGCAGCCGTCCCCACCAGAGAGAGAGGGAAGGCGAAAAACTGTTTTTT.